These 14 T cell receptor beta chains were all obtained from the same sample, sequenced in a study of early T cells in non-severe SARS-CoV-2 infection. TCRdb reprocessed the 5' RACE reads via MiXCR and lists one record per CDR3 protein. Of more than 80,000 distinct CDR3 sequences listed, 11% are singletons. Sequenced sample: whole blood. Every receptor here comes from an adult who was a healthcare worker with PCR-confirmed SARS-CoV-2 infection or an uninfected control (not recorded which).

This clonotype occurred a few times. The chain recombines TRBV19 with TRBJ1-5; D is perhaps TRBD1 (5 bases). Trimming shortened V by 6 bases and J by 4 bases, and 13 bases separated the two germline ends. Germline V gives CDR1 LNHDA, CDR2 SQIVND (reference sequence). This CDR3 is 14 amino acids long. CDR3: CASSRAWGNQPQHF. The CDR3 DNA is TGTGCCAGTAGCAGGGCGTGGGGAAATCAGCCCCAGCATTTT.

This clonotype was seen ten or more times. V and J are TRBV19 and TRBJ2-1; 9 bases fit TRBD2. Trimming took 5 bases from V and 6 from J; bases not matched to a gene: 5. Germline V lookup: CDR1 LNHDA, CDR2 SQIVND (reference sequence). The CDR3 is made up of 14 amino acids. For the CDR3, the DNA is TGTGCCAGTAGTTTGGGACTAGCTCTCAATGAGCAGTTCTTC. Encoded protein: CASSLGLALNEQFF.

J is TRBJ1-6 and V is TRBV7-9; TRBD1 might be the D (5 bases). The CDR3 consists of 16 residues. Per the germline V gene, CDR1 is SEHNR and CDR2 is FQNEAQ (reference sequence). V lost 1 base and J lost 3, with 10 bases in between. In DNA form, the CDR3 reads TGTGCCAGCAGCTTAGGGGGGGACCGCTATAATTCACCCCTCCACTTT. Translating gives CASSLGGDRYNSPLHF.

The V call is TRBV18, the J call TRBJ2-4; possibly TRBD2 for D (5 bases). Germline lookup yields CDR1 KGHSH and CDR2 LQKENI. The CDR3 is 16 amino acids. V lost 1 base to trimming and J lost 0 bases, with 10 bases between them. CDR3 nucleotide sequence: TGTGCCAGCTCACCACTAGCGATCGCAGCCAAAAACATTCAGTACTTC. Protein sequence: CASSPLAIAAKNIQYF.

This clonotype has just a few counts. The rearrangement joins TRBV6-5 to TRBJ1-3, with TRBD1 matching over 8 bases. This CDR3 region has 15 residues. Germline V gives CDR1 MNHEY, CDR2 SVGAGI. Trimming took 5 bases from V and 4 from J; bases not matched to a gene: 7. CDR3: CASSAGQVRGNTIYF. Here the CDR3 DNA reads TGTGCCAGCAGTGCGGGACAGGTTCGGGGAAACACCATATATTTT.

The chain couples TRBV20-1 to TRBJ2-1, with TRBD2 matching 7 bases. Germline loops: CDR1 DFQATT, CDR2 SNEGSKA (reference sequence). The CDR3 has 14 residues. V lost 7 bases, J lost 1 base, and 7 bases stayed unmatched. Written as DNA, the CDR3 is TGCAGTGTCCGTGGGAGGGGTTCCTACAATGAGCAGTTCTTC. Protein: CSVRGRGSYNEQFF.

This clonotype was seen a handful of times. The rearrangement joins TRBV5-1 to TRBJ1-4, with a possible D match to TRBD1 (5 bases). The V end was cut by 4 bases, the J end by 8 bases, with 12 bases between. Germline V gene sequence: CDR1 SGHRS, CDR2 YFSETQ. The CDR3 runs 13 residues. CDR3 residues: CASSKGNKEKLFF. The CDR3 DNA follows: TGCGCCAGCAGCAAGGGGAACAAGGAAAAACTGTTTTTT.

This clonotype appeared a few times. The V gene is TRBV29-1, the J gene TRBJ1-2; the match to TRBD1 covers 8 bases. The trim removed 4 bases at V and 4 bases at J, leaving 20 bases unmatched. Germline CDR1 is SQVTM and CDR2 is ANQGSEA. The CDR3 is 18 amino acids. As DNA, the CDR3 is TGCAGCGTTGGCCCCGTCACAGGGGGACGGGTTGGGGTCTATGGCTACACCTTC. Amino acid sequence: CSVGPVTGGRVGVYGYTF. Combining the CDR3 with reference TRBV29-1 and TRBJ1-2 gives the whole variable domain SAVISQKPSRDICQRGTSLTIQCQVDSQVTMMFWYRQQPGQSLTLIATANQGSEATYESGFVIDKFPISRPNLTFSTLTVSNMSPEDSSIYLCSVGPVTGGRVGVYGYTFGSGTRLTVV.

The chain joins TRBV7-9 to TRBJ2-5; weak D call: TRBD2 (6 bases). The germline V and J ends were trimmed by 2 bases and 4 bases, with 11 bases remaining between them. The germline V gene encodes CDR1 SEHNR and CDR2 FQNEAQ (reference sequence). CDR3 length: 14 residues. DNA of the CDR3: TGTGCCAGCAGCTTAAGGGCGGGATCAGAGACCCAGTACTTC. It specifies CASSLRAGSETQYF.

V is TRBV20-1 and J is TRBJ1-3; unclear D gene. The length of the CDR3 is 14 residues. Germline CDR1 and CDR2: DFQATT and SNEGSKA (reference sequence). V lost 0 bases and J 7 bases, leaving 13 bases between the germline ends. The CDR3 is CSARDPERGNTIYF. Here the CDR3 DNA reads TGCAGTGCTAGAGATCCGGAACGGGGTAACACCATATATTTT.

In this sample, this clonotype turned up many times. V and J are TRBV7-3 and TRBJ2-5; no definite D call. Germline CDR1 SGHTA, CDR2 FQGTGA. CDR3 size: 13 residues. Trimming cost V 3 bases and J 4 bases, with 9 bases left between them. The CDR3 DNA reads TGTGCCAGCAGCTTCTCCCCGGGAGAGACCCAGTACTTC. Protein product: CASSFSPGETQYF.

This clonotype was seen more than once but under ten times. The chain links TRBV29-1 to TRBJ2-5; the D call may be TRBD1 or TRBD2 (5 bases each). The germline gives CDR1 SQVTM, CDR2 ANQGSEA. The germline V and J ends were trimmed by 8 bases and 5 bases, with 18 bases remaining between them. This CDR3 is 13 amino acids long. The CDR3 here is CSIRGLLLETQYF. The DNA for the CDR3 is TGCAGCATCCGGGGCCTTTTGTTGGAGACCCAGTACTTC.

This clonotype was seen more than once but under ten times. This chain uses TRBV20-1 with TRBJ1-5; D is possibly TRBD1 (6 bases). V was clipped by 3 bases and J by 2 bases, with 8 bases between them. Germline assignment: CDR1 DFQATT and CDR2 SNEGSKA (reference sequence). This CDR3 is built from 13 residues. CDR3 in amino acids: CSASPGGNQPQHF. DNA for the CDR3: TGCAGTGCTAGTCCAGGGGGCAATCAGCCCCAGCATTTT.

This clonotype was picked up a small number of times. This chain connects TRBV3-1 to TRBJ2-5; 8 positions match TRBD2. Trimming cost V 1 base and J 5 bases; bases outside gene matches: 6. This CDR3 region has 15 residues. Per germline, CDR1 LGHDT and CDR2 YNNKEL (reference sequence). Written as DNA, the CDR3 is TGTGCCAGCAGCCAAGTAGCGGGACGCATGGAGACCCAGTACTTC. Translating it yields CASSQVAGRMETQYF.